This T cell receptor (beta chain) was sequenced during a study of T-cell memory formation after mild COVID-19. Study background: TCR clusters were mostly confined to one donor each. Study-level results: Clones contracting across day 15 to 85 had a balanced CD4/CD8 profile; later expanding clones leaned CD4+. Some clones that responded were present in memory (sampled pre-infection), which suggests cross-reactive memory joined.

5'RACE with constant-segment primers yielded barcoded, UMI-tagged TCR alpha and TCR beta cDNA libraries. TCRdb reprocessed the 5' RACE reads via MiXCR and lists one record per CDR3 protein. Of hundreds of thousands of distinct CDR3 sequences listed, over 15% are singletons. This clonotype was seen ten or more times. Its target is unknown. The TCR sequence derives from an adult woman who had mild COVID-19 (a few samples of this study predate the infection). Cell type and time point are not known. Material: PBMCs or a T cell subset sorted from them (not recorded which).

CDR3 protein: CASSLRGTGSSYGYTF. The CDR3 DNA follows: TGTGCCAGCAGCCTCCGAGGGACAGGGAGTAGTTATGGCTACACCTTC. The chain recombines TRBV9 with TRBJ1-2; 9 positions match TRBD1. CDR1 and CDR2 (germline): SGDLS, YYNGEE. After removal of 4 bases from V and 5 bases from J, the junction contained 12 bases not matched to a gene. The length of the CDR3 is 16 residues.